This T cell receptor (beta chain) comes out of a study of blood T cell repertoires in COVID-19. At the level of the study: Sample material is recorded as cDNA or gDNA derived from T cells, B-cell-depleted T cells, or PBMCs.

Germline trimming cut 8 bases from V and 9 bases from J; bases unmatched to any gene: 19. The germline V gene has CDR1 MDHEN and CDR2 SYDVKM. This CDR3 is built from 18 residues. Under the authors' procedure: Quantification of nucleated cells was approximated via reference gene primer amplification. TCRdb keeps only in-frame clones here, not all; method: immunoSEQ multiplex PCR. That table gives V, J and clone size, and the DNA gave D and trimming. This sample yields 250,000 to 350,000 clones, of which about nine tenths are seen a single time; about 2.2% belongs to the top ten. Sequenced input: peripheral blood. The receptor was isolated from a woman aged 25-40 years with COVID-19, enrolled during active disease. The chain recombines TRBV28 with TRBJ1-4, with 12 bases aligning to TRBD1. The CDR3, as DNA: TGTGCCAGCCAAGGACCGGGACAGGGGGCTGGAAGGGGGAAAAAACTGTTTTTT. This codes for CASQGPGQGAGRGKKLFF.